This paragraph covers one TCR beta chain sequence. This clone has more than one count but fewer than ten. The antigen it recognizes is unknown. No quality values exist for individual bases; no much larger clone is one base distant. Ends trimmed: V by 3 bases, J by 7 bases; bases unmatched to a gene: 10. CDR1 and CDR2 are read off the germline V gene as SGHDT and YYEEEE. Reading from cysteine to phenylalanine, the CDR3 counts 16 amino acids. Just CDR3 DNA is preserved here, 48 bases in frame from base 1. The library relied on the immunoSEQ multiplex PCR assay. TCRdb retrieved this table from immuneACCESS and kept in-frame rearrangements only. Not all clones are present; in checked studies, unresolved V genes account for under half, and no reason is known for the remainder. The sample yields approximately 40,000 clones; more than 70% were counted once. The top ten constitute roughly a fifth of the sample.

These data belong to a study of control samples from healthy donors and cancer patients (dated by TCRdb to 2020 to 2022). The sample was PBMCs. The chain is made from TRBV5-6 and TRBJ2-1, with TRBD2 identical over 10 junction bases. The clonotype was recovered from a woman aged 55-69 years with lung cancer. The CDR3 protein is CASSSLTSGKGNEQFF. The sequenced DNA: TGTGCCAGCAGCTCGCTAACTAGCGGGAAGGGAAATGAGCAGTTCTTC.